This T cell receptor (beta chain) was observed in a study of shared clonotypes between healthy human individuals. Background on the study: Donors were a couple of women and a few men aged 18 to 49.

Libraries were prepared by immunoSEQ multiplex PCR; TCRdb keeps only in-frame clonotypes and omits some of them. In the table there are about 300,000 clones, roughly 70% of which are singletons. General study findings and limits: Non-shared clonotypes had lower generation probabilities than those shared by all four donors.

This clone has a handful of counts. The antigen remains undetermined. The sample comprised memory CD4+ T cells sorted from blood. The subset denotes: CD45RA-negative fraction. The receptor comes from a man aged 25 to 45 in good health.

CDR3 residues: CASSWVAARTEAFF. For the CDR3, the DNA is TGTGCCAGCAGCTGGGTCGCCGCTCGGACTGAAGCTTTCTTT. V is TRBV6-1 and J is TRBJ1-1; D gene unclear. CDR1 and CDR2 from the germline V gene are MNHNS and SASEGT. The CDR3 contains 14 residues. V was trimmed by 6 bases and J by 5 bases, leaving 16 bases between them.